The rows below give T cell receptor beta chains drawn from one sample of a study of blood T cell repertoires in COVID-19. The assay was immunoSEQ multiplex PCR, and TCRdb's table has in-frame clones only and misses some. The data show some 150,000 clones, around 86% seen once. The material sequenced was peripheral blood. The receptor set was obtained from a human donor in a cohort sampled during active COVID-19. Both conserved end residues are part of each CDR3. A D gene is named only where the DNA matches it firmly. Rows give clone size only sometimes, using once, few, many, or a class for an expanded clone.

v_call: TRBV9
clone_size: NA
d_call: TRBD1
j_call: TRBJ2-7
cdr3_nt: TGTGCCAGCAGCTCGGGACAGGGGAGCCCCTACGAGCAGTACTTC
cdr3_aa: CASSSGQGSPYEQYF

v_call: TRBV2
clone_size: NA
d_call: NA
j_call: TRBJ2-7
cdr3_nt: TGTGCCAGCAGAAGGGATAGGGGTGAGCAGTACTTC
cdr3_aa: CASRRDRGEQYF

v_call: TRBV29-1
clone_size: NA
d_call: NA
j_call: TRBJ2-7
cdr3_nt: TGCAGCGTTGTCGAGACCTACGAGCAGTACTTC
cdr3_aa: CSVVETYEQYF

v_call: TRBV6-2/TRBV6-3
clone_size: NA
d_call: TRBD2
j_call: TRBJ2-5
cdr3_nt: TGTGCCAGCAGTCCAGGACTAGCGGGACCGCAAGAGACCCAGTACTTC
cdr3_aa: CASSPGLAGPQETQYF

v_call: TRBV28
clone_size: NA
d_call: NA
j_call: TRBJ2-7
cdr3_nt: TGTGCCAGCAGCCTCTTTACTACGGGGATGTACGAGCAGTACTTC
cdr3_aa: CASSLFTTGMYEQYF

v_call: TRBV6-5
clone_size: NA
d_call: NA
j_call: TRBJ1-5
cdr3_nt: TGTGCCAGCAGCGTTAACAGGGTTCAGCCCCAGCATTTT
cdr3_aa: CASSVNRVQPQHF

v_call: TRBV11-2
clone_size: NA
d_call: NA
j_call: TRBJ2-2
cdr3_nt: TGTGCCAGCAGCTACATCCCCGCGAACACCGGGGAGCTGTTTTTT
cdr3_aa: CASSYIPANTGELFF

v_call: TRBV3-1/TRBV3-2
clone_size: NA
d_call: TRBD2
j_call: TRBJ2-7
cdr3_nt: TGTGCCAGCAGCCAAGGACTAGCGGGAGTGACGGTCCGGAACGAGCAGTACTTC
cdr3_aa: CASSQGLAGVTVRNEQYF

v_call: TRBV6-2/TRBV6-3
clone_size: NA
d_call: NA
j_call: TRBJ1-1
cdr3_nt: TGTGCCAGCAGTTCAGGAGGATACATCAAGGACACTGAAGCTTTCTTT
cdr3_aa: CASSSGGYIKDTEAFF

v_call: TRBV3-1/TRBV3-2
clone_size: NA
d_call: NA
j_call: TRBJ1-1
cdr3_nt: TGTGCCAGCAGGCTTACAGGGAATACTGAAGCTTTCTTT
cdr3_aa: CASRLTGNTEAFF

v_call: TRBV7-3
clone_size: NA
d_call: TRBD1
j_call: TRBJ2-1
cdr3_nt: TGTGCCAGCAGCTTACCAGGGGGCGAAGTTAACAATGAGCAGTTCTTC
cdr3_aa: CASSLPGGEVNNEQFF

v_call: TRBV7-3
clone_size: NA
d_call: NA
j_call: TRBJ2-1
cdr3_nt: TGTGCCAGCAGCTTAGAGACGGGGGATGAGCAGTTCTTC
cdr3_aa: CASSLETGDEQFF

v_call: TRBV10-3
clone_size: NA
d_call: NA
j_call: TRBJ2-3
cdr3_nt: TGTGCCATCAGTGACCCAGGGCGGCGACGAGAAGGAGATACGCAGTATTTT
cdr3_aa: CAISDPGRRREGDTQYF

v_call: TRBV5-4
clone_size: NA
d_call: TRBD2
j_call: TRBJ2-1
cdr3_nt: TGTGCCAGCAGCCTAACTAGCGGGTGGGACAATGAGCAGTTCTTC
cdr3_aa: CASSLTSGWDNEQFF

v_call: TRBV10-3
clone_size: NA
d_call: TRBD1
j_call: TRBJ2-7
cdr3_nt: TGTGCCATCAGTGAGTCAGAATTTGGGACAGGAGACCGGGAGCAGTACTTC
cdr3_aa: CAISESEFGTGDREQYF

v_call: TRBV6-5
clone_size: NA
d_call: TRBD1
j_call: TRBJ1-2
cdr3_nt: TGTGCCAGCAGTTACTCGGGGACAGGGGGCCGTGGCTACACCTTC
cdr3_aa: CASSYSGTGGRGYTF

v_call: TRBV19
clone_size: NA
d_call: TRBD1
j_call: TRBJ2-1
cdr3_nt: TGTGCCAGTAGGCCCGGGACAGGGTGGAACAATGAGCAGTTCTTC
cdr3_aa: CASRPGTGWNNEQFF

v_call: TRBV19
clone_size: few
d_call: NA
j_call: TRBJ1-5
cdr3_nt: TGTGCCAGTAGTATACAGGTTAATAGCAATCAGCCCCAGCATTTT
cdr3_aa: CASSIQVNSNQPQHF

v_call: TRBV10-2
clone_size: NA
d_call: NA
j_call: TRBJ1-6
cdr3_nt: TGCGCCAGCATGGCAGATTATAATTCACCCCTCCACTTT
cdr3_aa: CASMADYNSPLHF

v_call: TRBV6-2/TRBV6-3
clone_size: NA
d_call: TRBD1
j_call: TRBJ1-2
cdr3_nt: TGTGCCAGCAGCCCTGACAGGGACGGAGCCAACTATGGCTACACCTTC
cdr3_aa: CASSPDRDGANYGYTF

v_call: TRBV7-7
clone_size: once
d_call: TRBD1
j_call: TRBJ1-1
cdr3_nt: TGTGCTAGCAGCTTAGCAAGGGGGCAGACCGTGGGCAACACTGAAGCTTTCTTT
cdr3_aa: CASSLARGQTVGNTEAFF

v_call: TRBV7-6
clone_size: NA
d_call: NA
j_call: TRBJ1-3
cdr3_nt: TGTGCCAGCAGCTTAAGCATAGGGGGAGGAAACACCATATATTTT
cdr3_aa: CASSLSIGGGNTIYF

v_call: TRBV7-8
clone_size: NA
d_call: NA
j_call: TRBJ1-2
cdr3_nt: TGTGCCAGCGGGGGGACCGGGGTTTTAGCTAACTATGGCTACACCTTC
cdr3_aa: CASGGTGVLANYGYTF

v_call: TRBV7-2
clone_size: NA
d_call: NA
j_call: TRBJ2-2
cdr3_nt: TGTGCCAGCAGCTTATTCAGGGGAAACACCGGGGAGCTGTTTTTT
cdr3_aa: CASSLFRGNTGELFF

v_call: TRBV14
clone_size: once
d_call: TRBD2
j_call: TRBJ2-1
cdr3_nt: TGTGCCAGCAGCCTAGGACTAGCGGGAGTTGGGGGAGTACATGAGCAGTTCTTC
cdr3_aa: CASSLGLAGVGGVHEQFF

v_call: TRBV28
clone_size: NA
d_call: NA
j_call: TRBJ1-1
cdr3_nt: TGTGCCCTCCGCGAGACAGCGAACACTGAAGCTTTCTTT
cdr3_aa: CALRETANTEAFF

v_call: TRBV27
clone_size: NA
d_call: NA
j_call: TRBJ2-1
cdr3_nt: TGTGCCAGCGGACGTCAGCGGGACAATGAGCAGTTCTTC
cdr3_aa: CASGRQRDNEQFF

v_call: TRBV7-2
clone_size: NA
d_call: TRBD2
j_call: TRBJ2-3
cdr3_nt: TGTGCCAGCAGCTTACAACTAGCGGGAGCCCCAGATACGCAGTATTTT
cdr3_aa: CASSLQLAGAPDTQYF

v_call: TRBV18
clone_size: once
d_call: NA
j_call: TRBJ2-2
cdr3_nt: TGTGCCAGCTCACCACTGACAGAGAACACCGGGGAGCTGTTTTTT
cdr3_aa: CASSPLTENTGELFF

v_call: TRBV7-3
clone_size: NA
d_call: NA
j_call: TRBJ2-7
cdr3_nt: TGTGCCAGCAGCGCGTTGGGAGACTGGGACGAGCAGTACTTC
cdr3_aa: CASSALGDWDEQYF

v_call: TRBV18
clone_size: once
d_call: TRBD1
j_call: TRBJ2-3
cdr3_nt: TGTGCCAGCTCACCAGGGACAGGGTTTACAGATACGCAGTATTTT
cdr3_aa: CASSPGTGFTDTQYF

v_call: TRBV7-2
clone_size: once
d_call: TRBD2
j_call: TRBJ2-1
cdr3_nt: TGTGCCAGCAGCTTCCCGGGACTAGTCAATGAGCAGTTCTTC
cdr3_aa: CASSFPGLVNEQFF